A single sample is the source of the 28 T cell receptor beta chains below, sequenced in a study of tumor-infiltrating lymphocytes in primary liver carcinoma. The investigators made TCR beta cDNA from about 510 ng total RNA, using a constant-region primer. Generation of the TCR beta libraries relied on three nested multiplex PCR rounds using slightly modified ARM-PCR. For 10 cycles apiece, the opening two PCR rounds ran with TRBV1-TRBV30 forward primers and a C-beta reverse primer. TCRdb fed the multiplex PCR reads into MiXCR, producing one record per CDR3 protein. The table shows about 200,000 distinct CDR3 sequences, with less than 65% occurring only once. The study extracted blood RNA from unsorted whole blood and also extracted germline DNA. Sequenced material: peripheral blood. The source of these receptors is a woman aged 55-75 years with primary liver carcinoma and hepatitis B virus infection.

As for this clonotype: Germline and junction disagree at one end, which may indicate a read error. The chain couples TRBV11-2 to TRBJ2-3; D gene unclear. CDR1 and CDR2 (germline): SGHAT, FQNNGV. The CDR3 extends over 15 amino acids. CDR3 coding DNA: TGTGCCAGAAGCTTAGATCCTAGGAGCACAGATATGCAGTATTTT. Amino acid sequence: CARSLDPRSTDMQYF.

This clonotype showed up just a few times. The junction differs from germline at one of its ends, possibly a read error. This chain links TRBV11-2 with TRBJ2-2; D gene uncertain. There are 15 residues in the CDR3. The germline V gene has CDR1 SGHAT and CDR2 FQNNGV. DNA of the CDR3: TGTGCCTGCAGCTTTAGCAGAATGAACGCCGGGGAGCTGTTTTTT. Translation: CACSFSRMNAGELFF. Based on the CDR3 plus reference TRBV11-2 and TRBJ2-2, the full variable domain is EAGVAQSPRYKIIEKRQSVAFWCNPISGHATLYWYQQILGQGPKLLIQFQNNGVVDDSQLPKDRFSAERLKGVDSTLKIQPAKLEDSAVYLCACSFSRMNAGELFFGEGSRLTVL.

The rearrangement links TRBV7-9 to TRBJ2-7, with a possible D match to TRBD1 (6 bases). This CDR3 spans 15 amino acids. Germline loops: CDR1 SEHNR, CDR2 FQNEAQ (reference sequence). V gave up 0 bases and J gave up 1 base, with 10 bases separating them. This CDR3 reads CASSLALGASYEQYF. CDR3 bases: TGTGCCAGCAGCTTAGCCCTGGGGGCTTCCTACGAGCAGTACTTC.

As concerns this clonotype: One junction end disagrees with the germline gene, perhaps due to a read error. This chain connects TRBV11-2 to TRBJ1-2, with TRBD1 as a possible D gene (5 bases). The CDR3 is made up of 16 amino acids. Germline V gene sequence: CDR1 SGHAT, CDR2 FQNNGV. This chain's CDR3 is CDSSSIRNRIPYGYTF. The CDR3 nucleotides are TGTGACAGCAGCTCCATTCGGAACAGGATCCCCTATGGCTACACCTTC.

In this sample, this clonotype turned up a few times. It may be a read error: a sequence one base away is much more abundant. The V call is TRBV29-1, the J call TRBJ2-2; D is unclear. CDR1 is SQVTM, CDR2 ANQGSEA, per germline. Deletions cut 5 bases from V and 0 bases from J, with 7 bases between. This CDR3 region has 13 residues. The CDR3 sequence: CSVMWPNTGELFF. CDR3 in DNA: TGCAGCGTTATGTGGCCGAACACCGGGGAGCTGTTTTTT.

This clonotype was seen a few times. The conserved closing phenylalanine or tryptophan is absent in this CDR3, likely reflecting a read error. Because the CDR3's place on the DNA is in doubt, the DNA is left out and the CDR3 is given as listed by TCRdb. The V gene is TRBV11-2, the J gene TRBJ2-7; the table's TRBD2 call for D was not verified on the DNA. The CDR3 numbers 9 amino acids, ends counted. The germline V gene encodes CDR1 SGHAT and CDR2 FQNNGV. CDR3 residues: CASSRRLAG.

Points on this clonotype: A much larger clonotype is one base distant, so this may be a read error. The chain links TRBV12-3 or TRBV12-4 to TRBJ2-1; 7 bases map to TRBD1. CDR3 size: 17 residues. V lost 3 bases to trimming and J lost 7 bases; unmatched junction nucleotides: 15. In nucleotides, the CDR3 is TGTGCCAGCAGTTTTCGCAGGGGGATGGCATTGGGGAATGAGCAGTTCTTC. Its protein is CASSFRRGMALGNEQFF.

This clonotype has more than one count but fewer than ten. This sequence joins TRBV4-1 and TRBJ2-7; 13 nucleotides line up with TRBD2. The V segment lost 2 bases and the J segment 5 bases; nucleotides outside the gene matches: 3. The CDR3 contains 15 residues. The germline V gene has CDR1 MGHRA and CDR2 YSYEKL. CDR3 sequence (DNA): TGCGCCAGCAGCCAAAGGACTAGCGGGAGCCACGAGCAGTACTTC. Its translation: CASSQRTSGSHEQYF.

J is TRBJ1-2 and V is TRBV11-2; D not certain. The germline V gene has CDR1 SGHAT and CDR2 FQNNGV. With 5 bases removed from V and 9 bases from J, the gap between germline ends came to 19 bases. CDR3 length: 14 residues. The CDR3: CASSLCLGKRSYTF. The CDR3 nucleotides are TGTGCCAGCAGCCTCTGCCTGGGGAAGAGGAGCTACACCTTC.

This clonotype has more than one count but fewer than ten. The chain combines TRBV28 with TRBJ2-3, with 12 bases fitting TRBD2. Germline V gene lookup returns CDR1 MDHEN and CDR2 SYDVKM. CDR3 length equals 17 residues. V dropped 2 bases and J dropped 1; count of bases not matched to a gene: 4. CDR3: CASSLLSSGRGTDTQYF. The DNA for the CDR3 is TGTGCCAGCAGTTTACTATCTAGCGGGAGGGGCACAGATACGCAGTATTTT.

As concerns this clonotype: A read error may be the cause here, since a much bigger clone is one base away. This chain's CDR3 is CASGGQGTAFF. The CDR3 region has the DNA TGTGCCAGCGGCGGACAGGGGACAGCTTTCTTT. The chain has TRBV12-3 or TRBV12-4 and TRBJ1-1; 9 bases are shared with TRBD1. The V and J ends lost 8 bases and 10 bases, in that order; junction bases with no gene match: 5. The CDR3 is made up of 11 amino acids.

The count of this clonotype is one. This may be a read error, as it is one base from a much larger clone. The CDR3 ends on some other residue instead of the conserved phenylalanine or tryptophan, so this is likely a read error. The rearrangement links TRBV12-3 or TRBV12-4 to TRBJ1-6, with D possibly TRBD1 on 5 matching bases. V was cut by 0 bases and J by 5 bases, with 11 bases left in between. CDR3 size: 16 residues. The CDR3 DNA reads TGTGCCAGCAGTTTAGCGCCTTTGACAGATAATTCACCCCTCCACTAT. Its translation is CASSLAPLTDNSPLHY.

V usage is TRBV24-1 and J usage is TRBJ2-2; D gene uncertain. The CDR3 loop spans 14 amino acids. The germline CDR1 and CDR2 sequences are KGHDR and SFDVKD. Trimming stripped 5 bases from V and 10 bases from J, with 16 bases between. CDR3 loop: CATSGTGVIKELFF. Written as DNA, the CDR3 is TGTGCCACCAGTGGGACGGGCGTCATTAAGGAGCTGTTTTTT.

Details on this clonotype: A single base separates this from a much larger clone, so it may be a read error. V usage is TRBV12-3 or TRBV12-4 and J usage is TRBJ1-5; a possible D gene is TRBD1 (6 bases). There are 16 residues in the CDR3. CDR3 sequence (DNA): TGTGTCAGCAGTTCCGGGACATTCTATAGCAATCAGCCCCAGCATTTT. The encoded protein is CVSSSGTFYSNQPQHF.

This clonotype was found many times. The chain couples TRBV14 to TRBJ1-1; no definite D call. This CDR3 is built from 13 residues. Trimming removed 3 bases at V and 4 bases at J, with 9 bases between. The V gene's germline CDR1 is SGHDN and CDR2 FVKESK. The CDR3 DNA reads as TGTGCCAGCAGCCACAGCCTCGGCACTGAAGCTTTCTTT. This encodes CASSHSLGTEAFF.

To note about this clonotype: A much larger clone lies a single base off, so this may be a read error. The CDR3 coding sequence is TGTGCCACCGGGGGGGGAGAGGAGACCCAGAACTTC. It encodes CATGGGEETQNF. V is TRBV6-6 and J is TRBJ2-5, with TRBD2 identical over 8 bases. The CDR3 is 12 amino acids. Germline V gene data show CDR1 as MNHNY and CDR2 as SVGAGI (reference sequence).

As regards this clonotype: The CDR3 carries no conserved terminal phenylalanine or tryptophan, so it likely arises from a read error. V usage is TRBV6-6 and J usage is TRBJ2-7, with TRBD1 matching 7 bases. Germline V gene sequence: CDR1 MNHNY, CDR2 SVGAGI (reference sequence). This CDR3 is built from 15 residues. CDR3 sequence reads: CASSQGGANGYEQYL. For the CDR3, the DNA is TGTGCCAGCAGTCAAGGGGGCGCGAATGGGTACGAACAGTACCTC.

The chain is built from TRBV5-1 and TRBJ2-7, with a tentative D call TRBD2 (6 bases). Trimming removed 3 bases from V and 4 bases from J, with 20 bases in between. Germline V gene lookup returns CDR1 SGHRS and CDR2 YFSETQ. CDR3 length: 16 amino acids. The CDR3 loop is CASSSRPPGRGYEQYF. In nucleotides, the CDR3 is TGCGCCAGCAGCTCAAGGCCCCCGGGACGGGGGTACGAGCAGTACTTC.

This clonotype was seen ten or more times. This sequence joins TRBV6-5 and TRBJ1-1, with 8 bases matching TRBD1. J lost 1 base, V lost 3 bases, and 4 bases had no gene match. Germline-derived CDR1 and CDR2 are MNHEY and SVGAGI. CDR3 size: 15 residues. CDR3 bases: TGTGCCAGCAGTTATTCCGGGACAGGGAACACTGAAGCTTTCTTT. Encoded protein: CASSYSGTGNTEAFF.

This clonotype was counted many times. This sequence joins TRBV29-1 and TRBJ1-3, with 7 bases matching TRBD1. This CDR3 has 11 residues. CDR1 and CDR2 (germline): SQVTM, ANQGSEA. The CDR3 nucleotides are TGCAGTGGACAGGCGGGAAACACCATATATTTT. This encodes CSGQAGNTIYF.

This CDR3 is CASSPGTGGNQPQHF. The DNA of the CDR3 is TGTGCCAGCAGCCCTGGGACAGGGGGCAATCAGCCCCAGCATTTT. V is TRBV25-1 and J is TRBJ1-5; 10 nucleotides agree with TRBD1. The CDR3 has 15 residues. J lost 2 bases, V lost 6 bases, and 4 bases had no gene match. Germline CDR1 reads MGHDK; CDR2 reads SYGVNS.

The chain recombines TRBV10-2 with TRBJ2-7; D is ambiguous. V lost 4 bases and J 6 bases, leaving 16 bases between the germline ends. The CDR3 consists of 14 residues. Germline V gene lookup returns CDR1 WSHSY and CDR2 SAAADI. CDR3 amino acids: CASSGSTALCEQYF. The CDR3 DNA follows: TGCGCCAGCAGTGGGTCCACTGCCCTTTGCGAGCAGTACTTC.

To note about this clonotype: A junction end diverges from the germline sequence, so it may reflect a read error. The chain has TRBV6-1 and TRBJ2-7, with 10 bases identical to TRBD2. Germline loops: CDR1 MNHNS, CDR2 SASEGT. The CDR3 runs to 13 residues. The CDR3: CVSGRDRPYEQYF. In nucleotides, the CDR3 is TGTGTCAGCGGGAGGGACAGACCCTACGAGCAGTATTTC.

This clonotype was seen many times. The V call is TRBV4-2, the J call TRBJ1-1, with D perhaps TRBD1 (6 bases). CDR3 size: 12 residues. The V end lost 2 bases, the J end lost 8 bases, and 9 bases lay between the germline ends. Germline CDR1 reads LGHNA; CDR2 reads YNFKEQ. In DNA form, the CDR3 reads TGTGCCAGCAGCCAAATCGACAGGGAAGCTTTCTTT. This sequence encodes CASSQIDREAFF.

The table lists this clonotype with a count of one. Given a much more abundant clone one base away, this may be a read error. The chain couples TRBV6-6 to TRBJ2-1, with D unclear. Per the germline V gene, CDR1 is MNHNY and CDR2 is SVGAGI (reference sequence). There are 16 residues in the CDR3. V dropped 0 bases and J dropped 4 bases, with 13 bases sitting between them. The CDR3 DNA reads as TGTGCCAGCAGTTACTCTGTGGTCCCAGTTTACAATGAGCAGTTCTTC. This encodes CASSYSVVPVYNEQFF.

As concerns this clonotype: One end of the junction does not line up with germline, which may come from a read error. This chain links TRBV11-2 with TRBJ2-7; D possibly matches TRBD1 or TRBD2 (5 bases each). This CDR3 has 17 residues. Germline CDR1 SGHAT, CDR2 FQNNGV. The CDR3 DNA reads as TGTGCAAGCATGTATTGTACTAACGGGACGAGCTCCTACGAGCAGTACTTC. Amino acids: CASMYCTNGTSSYEQYF.

In the case of this clonotype: At one boundary the junction diverges from the germline segment, which might be a read error. V and J are TRBV5-1 and TRBJ2-1, with 9 bases matching TRBD2. CDR3 length equals 16 residues. Germline CDR1 reads SGHRS; CDR2 reads YFSETQ. In DNA, the CDR3 is TGCGCCAGCAGCTTACTTAGCGGGAGCTCCTACAGTGAGCAGTTCTTC. This gives the protein CASSLLSGSSYSEQFF.

To note about this clonotype: A read error may account for a junction end that differs from germline. The genes are TRBV11-2 and TRBJ2-3; 9 nucleotides agree with TRBD2. CDR1 is SGHAT, CDR2 FQNNGV, per germline. The CDR3 contains 17 residues. CDR3 loop: CASGFYSTGTSIDTQYF. For the CDR3, the DNA is TGTGCCAGCGGCTTTTACTCTACAGGGACTAGCATAGATACGCAGTATTTT.